The next 20 T cell receptor beta chains were all read from a single sample in a study of monozygotic twins with inflammatory bowel disease. TCRdb reworked the 5' RACE reads into one entry per CDR3 protein, no DNA. This sample's clone table lists 310,000 or so distinct CDR3 sequences. Material for sequencing was blood. The origin of the receptors is a human donor with ulcerative colitis or Crohn's disease, or a healthy co-twin of an affected twin (not recorded which).

The chain combines TRBV24-1 with TRBJ2-3; without DNA, the TCRdb call of TRBD1 cannot be checked. This CDR3 has 13 residues. Germline lookup yields CDR1 KGHDR and CDR2 SFDVKD. The CDR3 spells CATGEQGTDTQYF.

The rearrangement uses TRBV29-1 and TRBJ1-1; with no DNA, the TCRdb D assignment of TRBD1 cannot be verified. The germline V gene has CDR1 SQVTM and CDR2 ANQGSEA. This CDR3 spans 12 amino acids. CDR3 region: CSGRTANTEAFF. Supplemented by reference TRBV29-1 and TRBJ1-1, the full variable domain reads SAVISQKPSRDICQRGTSLTIQCQVDSQVTMMFWYRQQPGQSLTLIATANQGSEATYESGFVIDKFPISRPNLTFSTLTVSNMSPEDSSIYLCSGRTANTEAFFGQGTRLTVV.

The V call is TRBV27, the J call TRBJ1-1; TCRdb's D call, TRBD1, is unchecked because there is no DNA. Per the germline V gene, CDR1 is MNHEY and CDR2 is SMNVEV (reference sequence). CDR3 length equals 13 residues. The CDR3 loop is CASSLSGDRDAFF.

This rearrangement joins TRBV7-2 to TRBJ1-2; without DNA, the TCRdb call of TRBD1 cannot be checked. Germline CDR1 is SGHTA and CDR2 is FQGNSA. The CDR3 has 13 residues. The CDR3 sequence: CASSYGGGYGYTF. Combining the CDR3 with reference TRBV7-2 and TRBJ1-2 gives the whole variable domain GAGVSQSPSNKVTEKGKDVELRCDPISGHTALYWYRQSLGQGLEFLIYFQGNSAPDKSGLPSDRFSAERTGGSVSTLTIQRTQQEDSAVYLCASSYGGGYGYTFGSGTRLTVV.

The chain links TRBV28 to TRBJ2-7. The CDR3 runs to 15 residues. Germline V gene lookup returns CDR1 MDHEN and CDR2 SYDVKM. CDR3 in amino acids: CASSPPRQVPYEQYF.

The chain combines TRBV11-2 with TRBJ1-5. Germline V gives CDR1 SGHAT, CDR2 FQNNGV. The CDR3 is made up of 18 amino acids. The CDR3 spells CASSLEDFLGRNGQPQHF.

The chain combines TRBV4-2 with TRBJ2-2. Germline V gene data show CDR1 as LGHNA and CDR2 as YNFKEQ. This CDR3 is 13 amino acids long. The CDR3 sequence is CASSPTRSGELFF.

The chain recombines TRBV24-1 with TRBJ1-5; TCRdb selects TRBD1, and the lack of DNA leaves this call unchecked. Germline V gene lookup returns CDR1 KGHDR and CDR2 SFDVKD. The CDR3 sequence is 14 residues long. CDR3 in amino acids: CATGGRDSYQPQHF.

The rearrangement links TRBV7-2 to TRBJ2-7; the D call from TCRdb, TRBD2, cannot be confirmed without DNA. The CDR3 is 15 amino acids. Germline V CDR1 and CDR2: SGHTA, FQGNSA. The chain's CDR3 is CASSSGLPNSYEQYF.

This chain links TRBV3-1 with TRBJ2-2; with no DNA, the TCRdb D assignment of TRBD2 cannot be verified. This CDR3 spans 16 amino acids. The germline CDR1 and CDR2 sequences are LGHDT and YNNKEL (reference sequence). CDR3 amino acids: CASSQGQRGNTGELFF. Combining the CDR3 with reference TRBV3-1 and TRBJ2-2 gives the whole variable domain DTAVSQTPKYLVTQMGNDKSIKCEQNLGHDTMYWYKQDSKKFLKIMFSYNNKELIINETVPNRFSPKSPDKAHLNLHINSLELGDSAVYFCASSQGQRGNTGELFFGEGSRLTVL.

The chain carries TRBV12-3 or TRBV12-4 and TRBJ1-2. This CDR3 spans 13 amino acids. The CDR3 reads CASSPEYNYGYTF.

The chain couples TRBV5-1 to TRBJ2-7. The CDR3 length is 14 residues. The germline gives CDR1 SGHRS, CDR2 YFSETQ. The CDR3: CASSRSTASYEQYF.

The chain carries TRBV11-2 and TRBJ1-2; TCRdb picks TRBD1, but there is no DNA to check that call. The germline gives CDR1 SGHAT, CDR2 FQNNGV. The CDR3 loop spans 15 amino acids. The CDR3 protein is CASSLEGQTLYGYTF.

V usage is TRBV10-3 and J usage is TRBJ2-5; TCRdb names TRBD2, which stays unverified in the absence of DNA. Germline V CDR1 and CDR2: ENHRY, SYGVKD. The CDR3 runs to 14 residues. CDR3 loop: CATNRGRGQETQYF.

The chain uses TRBV29-1 and TRBJ2-3; the TCRdb call, TRBD2, lacks DNA for checking. CDR1 is SQVTM, CDR2 ANQGSEA, per germline. The CDR3 is 15 residues long. The CDR3 protein is CSVPPSGRATDTQYF.

The chain links TRBV12-2 to TRBJ2-1. TRBV12-2 is reported as a pseudogene. The CDR3 has 15 amino acids. CDR3 loop: CARRPDASSYNEQFF.

The chain employs TRBV12-3 or TRBV12-4 and TRBJ2-7; TCRdb returns TRBD1, unconfirmable since there is no DNA. The length of the CDR3 is 14 residues. The CDR3 region is CASSFRDPTYEQYF.

V and J are TRBV9 and TRBJ2-2. Germline CDR1 and CDR2: SGDLS and YYNGEE. The CDR3 runs 14 residues. CDR3 sequence: CASTSLDRSGELFF.

The rearrangement joins TRBV20-1 to TRBJ2-2. The CDR3 has 14 amino acids. The germline V gene encodes CDR1 DFQATT and CDR2 SNEGSKA (reference sequence). This CDR3 is CSASLGGNTGELFF.

The gene calls are TRBV7-2 and TRBJ1-3; TCRdb's assignment of TRBD1 cannot be checked, as there is no DNA. CDR3 length: 15 amino acids. Germline V gene data show CDR1 as SGHTA and CDR2 as FQGNSA. The CDR3 sequence is CASSRVGQAGNTIYF.